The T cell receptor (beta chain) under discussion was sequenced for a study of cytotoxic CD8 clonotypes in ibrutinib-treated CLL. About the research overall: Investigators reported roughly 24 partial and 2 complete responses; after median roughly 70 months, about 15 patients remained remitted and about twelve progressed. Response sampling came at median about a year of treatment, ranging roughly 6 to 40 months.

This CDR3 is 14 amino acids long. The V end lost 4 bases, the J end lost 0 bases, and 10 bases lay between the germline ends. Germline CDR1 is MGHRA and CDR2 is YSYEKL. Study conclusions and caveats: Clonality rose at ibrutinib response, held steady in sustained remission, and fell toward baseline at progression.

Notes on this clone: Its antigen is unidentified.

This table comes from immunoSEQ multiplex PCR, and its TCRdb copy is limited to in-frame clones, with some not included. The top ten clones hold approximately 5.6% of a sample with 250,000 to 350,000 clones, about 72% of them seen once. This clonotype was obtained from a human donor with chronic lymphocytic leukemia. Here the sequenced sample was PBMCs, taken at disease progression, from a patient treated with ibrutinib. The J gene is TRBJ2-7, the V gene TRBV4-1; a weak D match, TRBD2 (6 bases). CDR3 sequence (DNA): TGCGCCAGCAGCCCGGGACTGACCTCCTACGAGCAGTACTTC. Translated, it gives CASSPGLTSYEQYF.